The subject of this entry is one TCR beta chain. The assay was immunoSEQ multiplex PCR, and TCRdb's table has in-frame clones only and misses some. The repertoire holds some 220,000 clones, with roughly 89% as singletons. The sample belongs to a study of blood T cell repertoires in COVID-19. Participant ages covered about 18 to 95 years across about 25 US areas. CDR1 SGHDT and CDR2 YYEEEE come from the germline V gene. The CDR3 is made up of 16 amino acids. V lost 2 bases and J lost 2, with 13 bases in between. The sample comprised PBMCs or T cells enriched from blood (not recorded which). This chain connects TRBV5-6 to TRBJ1-4; tentative D call: TRBD1 (6 bases). This clonotype originated in a woman aged 40 to 55 with acute COVID-19. The CDR3 here is CASSFTGSSTNEKLFF. The CDR3 DNA reads TGTGCCAGCAGCTTTACAGGGAGTTCGACTAATGAAAAACTGTTTTTT.